Below, one T cell receptor beta chain is given with its context. No antigen is known for it. Germline V gives CDR1 SGHTS, CDR2 YDEGEE. The CDR3 contains 12 residues. The germline V and J ends were trimmed by 2 bases and 5 bases, with 7 bases remaining between them. This sample stems from a study of cytomegalovirus exposure and HLA in healthy donors. Broader study findings: Among the most significant clusters, several appeared linked to common viral pathogens in a later analysis.

PCR amplification relied on 60 Vbeta primers (plus 13 Jbeta primers). In the original workflow: Later, about 80 million unique TCR beta chains were counted in an analysis, and approximately 9.9 million of them were shared. TCRdb's table, derived via immunoSEQ multiplex PCR, lists solely in-frame clones and lacks some. The DNA gave D and trimming, while V, J and clone size come from that table. This listing includes 45,000 to 50,000 clones. The rearrangement joins TRBV5-8 to TRBJ1-2; D unresolved. The sequenced sample was PBMCs. This clonotype originated in a male donor in good health and CMV-seronegative. CDR3 region: CASSLRGYGYTF. The CDR3 region has the DNA TGTGCCAGCAGCTTACGAGGTTATGGCTACACCTTC. Full variable domain (outside the CDR3, taken from reference TRBV5-8 and TRBJ1-2): EAGVTQSPTHLIKTRGQQATLRCSPISGHTSVYWYQQALGLGLQFLLWYDEGEERNRGNFPPRFSGRQFPNYSSELNVNALELEDSALYLCASSLRGYGYTFGSGTRLTVV.